These 12 T cell receptor beta chains were all obtained from the same sample, sequenced in a study of CD8 T cells in ankylosing spondylitis. Using its own MiXCR run on the 5' RACE reads, TCRdb lists one record per CDR3 protein. The repertoire holds approximately 110,000 distinct CDR3 sequences, with less than 25% as singletons. The sequenced sample was synovial fluid, either unsorted or a sorted T cell fraction (not recorded which). All receptors come from a male donor with ankylosing spondylitis.

The chain carries TRBV20-1 and TRBJ2-5; D ambiguous. The germline gives CDR1 DFQATT, CDR2 SNEGSKA (reference sequence). The CDR3 loop spans 15 amino acids. V was shortened by 1 base and J by 1 base, with 13 bases between the two germline ends. The CDR3 DNA is TGCAGTGCTAGAGGGCAGGCTGCCTTCCAAGAGACCCAGTACTTC. Encoded protein: CSARGQAAFQETQYF.

The genes are TRBV12-3 or TRBV12-4 and TRBJ1-2; D is unresolved. This CDR3 comprises 18 residues. DNA of the CDR3: TGTACCATCAGTTTAACGGTAGAGGACGCCGCTCGGGGAGTTGGCTACACCTTC. Translation gives CTISLTVEDAARGVGYTF.

The table lists this clonotype with many counts. This chain links TRBV11-3 with TRBJ2-7; possibly TRBD1 or TRBD2 for D (5 bases each). Per germline, CDR1 SGHNT and CDR2 YENEEA. The CDR3 has 15 residues. The V and J ends lost 5 bases and 6 bases respectively, with 20 bases between them. Written as DNA, the CDR3 is TGTGCCAGCAGCCTATTACCGGGACCTCAATTCGAGCAGTACTTC. Its protein product is CASSLLPGPQFEQYF.

The V gene is TRBV5-1, the J gene TRBJ2-1, with D perhaps matching TRBD1 (5 bases). From germline, CDR1 is SGHRS and CDR2 YFSETQ. V lost 0 bases and J lost 10, with 14 bases in between. The CDR3 is 14 residues long. The CDR3, as DNA: TGCGCCAGCAGCTTGGTGGGGCCTCGGGCAGAGCAGTTCTTC. This gives the protein CASSLVGPRAEQFF.

Ten or more counts support this clonotype. V is TRBV5-1 and J is TRBJ2-1; D gene unclear. The length of the CDR3 is 13 residues. Germline CDR1 reads SGHRS; CDR2 reads YFSETQ. With 0 bases removed from V and 7 bases from J, the gap between germline ends came to 8 bases. The CDR3 DNA is TGCGCCAGCAGCTTGGGGCCGGAGAATGAGCAGTTCTTC. This translates into CASSLGPENEQFF.

This clonotype was detected only once. The chain links TRBV3-1 to TRBJ1-1; the D is unclear. CDR1 is LGHDT, CDR2 YNNKEL, per germline (reference sequence). The CDR3 extends over 14 amino acids. V lost 2 bases and J lost 7, with 14 bases in between. The CDR3 loop is CASSQPGVGGEAFF. CDR3 DNA: TGTGCCAGCAGCCAACCCGGGGTCGGAGGTGAAGCTTTCTTT.

With regard to this clonotype: Compared with germline, one end of the junction differs, possibly owing to a read error. The V gene is TRBV20-1, the J gene TRBJ2-4, with 8 bases that match TRBD1. The CDR3 runs to 14 residues. Per germline, CDR1 DFQATT and CDR2 SNEGSKA (reference sequence). CDR3 coding DNA: TGCAGTGCCTATAAGACAGGGGCCAGAAACATTCAGTACTTC. Translation: CSAYKTGARNIQYF.

This clonotype came up a few times. The genes are TRBV20-1 and TRBJ1-4; TRBD1 agrees at 9 bases. The CDR3 contains 14 residues. Trimming cost V 3 bases and J 8 bases; bases outside gene matches: 7. Germline V gives CDR1 DFQATT, CDR2 SNEGSKA (reference sequence). CDR3 region: CSASSGTGHEKLFF. CDR3 DNA sequence: TGCAGTGCTAGCTCGGGGACAGGGCACGAAAAACTGTTTTTT.

V gene TRBV19 combines with J gene TRBJ2-7; no clear D gene. V was clipped by 6 bases and J by 0 bases, with 18 bases between them. From germline, CDR1 is LNHDA and CDR2 SQIVND (reference sequence). The CDR3 runs to 16 residues. CDR3 nucleotides: TGTGCCAGTAGCCCTCAGGCCAGCGTAGACTCCTACGAGCAGTACTTC. Amino acid sequence: CASSPQASVDSYEQYF.

This clonotype was seen a few times. This chain uses TRBV5-1 with TRBJ2-1; D remains ambiguous. From germline, CDR1 is SGHRS and CDR2 YFSETQ. The V end lost 0 bases, the J end lost 7 bases, and 8 bases lay between the germline ends. The CDR3 runs 13 residues. In nucleotides, the CDR3 is TGCGCCAGCAGCTTGGGGGTGTGGAATGAGCAGTTCTTC. This sequence encodes CASSLGVWNEQFF. Full variable domain (outside the CDR3, taken from reference TRBV5-1 and TRBJ2-1): KAGVTQTPRYLIKTRGQQVTLSCSPISGHRSVSWYQQTPGQGLQFLFEYFSETQRNKGNFPGRFSGRQFSNSRSEMNVSTLELGDSALYLCASSLGVWNEQFFGPGTRLTVL.

This chain joins TRBV7-9 and TRBJ1-1, with no clear D. V gave up 5 bases and J gave up 1 base, with 8 bases separating them. There are 13 residues in the CDR3. Germline assignment: CDR1 SEHNR and CDR2 FQNEAQ (reference sequence). This CDR3 reads CASSRPPNTEAFF. The CDR3 DNA reads TGTGCCAGCAGCCGTCCCCCGAACACTGAAGCTTTCTTT.

V usage is TRBV7-2 and J usage is TRBJ2-5, with 9 bases that match TRBD2. The CDR3 extends over 17 amino acids. CDR1 is SGHTA, CDR2 FQGNSA, per germline. J lost 4 bases, V lost 2 bases, and 11 bases had no gene match. The DNA for the CDR3 is TGTGCCAGCAGCTTATTGGTAGCGGGAGCGGGGGGAGAGACCCAGTACTTC. It translates to CASSLLVAGAGGETQYF.